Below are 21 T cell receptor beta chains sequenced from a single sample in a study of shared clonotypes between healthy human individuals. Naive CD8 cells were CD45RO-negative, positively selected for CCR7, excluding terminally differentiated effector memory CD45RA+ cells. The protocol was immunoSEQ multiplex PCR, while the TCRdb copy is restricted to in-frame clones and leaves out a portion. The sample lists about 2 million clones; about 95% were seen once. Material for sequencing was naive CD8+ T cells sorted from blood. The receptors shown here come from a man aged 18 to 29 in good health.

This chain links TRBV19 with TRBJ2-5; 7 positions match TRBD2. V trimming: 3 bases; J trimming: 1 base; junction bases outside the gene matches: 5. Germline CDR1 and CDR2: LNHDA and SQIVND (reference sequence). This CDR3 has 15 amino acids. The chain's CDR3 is CASSMWTSPQETQYF. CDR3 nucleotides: TGTGCCAGTAGTATGTGGACTAGTCCCCAAGAGACCCAGTACTTC.

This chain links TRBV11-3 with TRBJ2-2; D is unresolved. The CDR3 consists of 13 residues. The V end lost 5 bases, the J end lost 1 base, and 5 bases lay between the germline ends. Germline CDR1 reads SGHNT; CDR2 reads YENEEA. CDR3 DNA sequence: TGTGCCAGCAGCCCACGGAACACCGGGGAGCTGTTTTTT. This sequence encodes CASSPRNTGELFF.

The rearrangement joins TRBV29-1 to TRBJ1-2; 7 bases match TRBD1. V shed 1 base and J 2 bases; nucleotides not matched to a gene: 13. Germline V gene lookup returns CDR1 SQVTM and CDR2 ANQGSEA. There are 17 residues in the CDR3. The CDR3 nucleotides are TGCAGCGTTGAAGGAGGGAGACAGGGTTTGGGGAACTATGGCTACACCTTC. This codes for CSVEGGRQGLGNYGYTF.

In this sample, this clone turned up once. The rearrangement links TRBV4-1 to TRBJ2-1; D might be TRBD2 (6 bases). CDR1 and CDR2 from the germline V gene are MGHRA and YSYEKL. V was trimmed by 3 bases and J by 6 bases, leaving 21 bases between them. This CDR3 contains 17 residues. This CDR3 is CASSQPPGTEGINEQFF. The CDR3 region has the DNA TGCGCCAGCAGCCAGCCCCCGGGGACTGAGGGGATCAATGAGCAGTTCTTC.

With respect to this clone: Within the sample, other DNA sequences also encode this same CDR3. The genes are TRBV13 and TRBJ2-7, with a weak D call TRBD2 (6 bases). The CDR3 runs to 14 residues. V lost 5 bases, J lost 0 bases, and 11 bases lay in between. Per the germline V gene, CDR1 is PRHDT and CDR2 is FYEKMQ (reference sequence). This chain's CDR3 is CASSPVGLSYEQYF. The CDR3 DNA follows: TGTGCCAGCAGCCCAGTGGGACTCTCCTACGAGCAGTACTTC.

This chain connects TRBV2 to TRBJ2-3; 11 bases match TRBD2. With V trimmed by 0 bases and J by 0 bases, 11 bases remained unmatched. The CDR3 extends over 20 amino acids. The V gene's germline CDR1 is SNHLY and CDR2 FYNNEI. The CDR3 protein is CASSEALGLAGGSSTDTQYF. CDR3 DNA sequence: TGTGCCAGCAGTGAAGCGCTTGGGCTAGCGGGGGGATCTAGCACAGATACGCAGTATTTT.

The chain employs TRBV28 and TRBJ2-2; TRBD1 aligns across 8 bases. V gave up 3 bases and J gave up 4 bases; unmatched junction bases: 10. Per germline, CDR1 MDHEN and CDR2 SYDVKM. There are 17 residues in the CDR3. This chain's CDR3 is CASSLPPDRVFTGELFF. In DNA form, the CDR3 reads TGTGCCAGCAGTTTGCCACCGGACAGGGTCTTCACCGGGGAGCTGTTTTTT. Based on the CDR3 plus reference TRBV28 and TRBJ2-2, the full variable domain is DVKVTQSSRYLVKRTGEKVFLECVQDMDHENMFWYRQDPGLGLRLIYFSYDVKMKEKGDIPEGYSVSREKKERFSLILESASTNQTSMYLCASSLPPDRVFTGELFFGEGSRLTVL.

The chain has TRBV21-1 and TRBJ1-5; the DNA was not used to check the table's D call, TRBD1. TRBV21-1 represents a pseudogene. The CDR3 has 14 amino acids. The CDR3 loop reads CASSTDGQTEPQHF. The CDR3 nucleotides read TGTGCCAGCAGCACGGACGGACAGACGGAGCCCCAGCATTTT.

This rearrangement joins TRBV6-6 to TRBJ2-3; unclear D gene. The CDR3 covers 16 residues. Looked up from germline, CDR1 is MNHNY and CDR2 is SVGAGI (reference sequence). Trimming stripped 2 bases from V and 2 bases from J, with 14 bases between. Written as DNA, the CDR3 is TGTGCCAGCAGTTACCGTTATGACGGAGACACAGATACGCAGTATTTT. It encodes CASSYRYDGDTDTQYF.

In DNA, the CDR3 is TGTGCCAGCAGCTTAGTGGAGACTAGCGTCACAGATACGCAGTATTTT. The encoded protein is CASSLVETSVTDTQYF. This chain joins TRBV7-6 and TRBJ2-3, with 8 positions matching TRBD2. The germline V gene has CDR1 SGHVS and CDR2 FNYEAQ. The CDR3 extends over 16 amino acids. With V trimmed by 1 base and J by 2 bases, 5 bases remained unmatched.

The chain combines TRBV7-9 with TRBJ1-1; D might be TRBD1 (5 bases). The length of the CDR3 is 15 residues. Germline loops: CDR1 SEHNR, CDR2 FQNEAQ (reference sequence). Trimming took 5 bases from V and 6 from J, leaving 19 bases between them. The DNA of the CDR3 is TGTGCCAGCAGCGGACCCCCCGGGACGCAGTCTGAAGCTTTCTTT. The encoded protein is CASSGPPGTQSEAFF.

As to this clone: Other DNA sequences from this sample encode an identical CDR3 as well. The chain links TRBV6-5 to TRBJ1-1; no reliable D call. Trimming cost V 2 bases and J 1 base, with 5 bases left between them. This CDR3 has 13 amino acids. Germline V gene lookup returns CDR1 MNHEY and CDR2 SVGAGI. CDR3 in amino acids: CASSYLENTEAFF. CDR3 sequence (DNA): TGTGCCAGCAGTTACCTGGAGAACACTGAAGCTTTCTTT.

Here the CDR3 reads CASSLFEGGNTEAFF. CDR3 DNA sequence: TGTGCCAGCAGCTTATTTGAGGGAGGGAACACTGAAGCTTTCTTT. V and J are TRBV7-9 and TRBJ1-1; D not certain. The CDR3 runs 15 residues. With 2 bases removed from V and 1 base from J, the gap between germline ends came to 11 bases. Germline V gene lookup returns CDR1 SEHNR and CDR2 FQNEAQ (reference sequence).

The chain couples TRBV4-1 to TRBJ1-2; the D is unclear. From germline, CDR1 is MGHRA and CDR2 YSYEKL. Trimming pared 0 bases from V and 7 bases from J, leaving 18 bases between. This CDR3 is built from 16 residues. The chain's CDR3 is CASSQEVGPQWGGYTF. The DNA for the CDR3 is TGCGCCAGCAGCCAAGAAGTGGGCCCGCAGTGGGGTGGCTACACCTTC.

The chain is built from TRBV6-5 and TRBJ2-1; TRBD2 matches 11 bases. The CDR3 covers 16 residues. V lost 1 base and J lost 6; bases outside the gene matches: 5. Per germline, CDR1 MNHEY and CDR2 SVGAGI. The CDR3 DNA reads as TGTGCCAGCAGTTACTTGACTAGCGGGGTCCCCAATGAGCAGTTCTTC. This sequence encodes CASSYLTSGVPNEQFF.

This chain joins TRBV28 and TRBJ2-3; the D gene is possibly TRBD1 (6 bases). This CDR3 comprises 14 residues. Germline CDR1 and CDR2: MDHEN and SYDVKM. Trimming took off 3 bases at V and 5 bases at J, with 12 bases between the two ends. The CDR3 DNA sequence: TGTGCCAGCAGTTTCGCACAGGGTGAAGATACGCAGTATTTT. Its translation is CASSFAQGEDTQYF. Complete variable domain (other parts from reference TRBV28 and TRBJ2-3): DVKVTQSSRYLVKRTGEKVFLECVQDMDHENMFWYRQDPGLGLRLIYFSYDVKMKEKGDIPEGYSVSREKKERFSLILESASTNQTSMYLCASSFAQGEDTQYFGPGTRLTVL.

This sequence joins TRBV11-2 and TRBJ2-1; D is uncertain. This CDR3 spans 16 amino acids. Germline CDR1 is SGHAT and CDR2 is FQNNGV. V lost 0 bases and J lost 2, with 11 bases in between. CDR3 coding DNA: TGTGCCAGCAGCTTAGAATGGGGTCTCGCCTACAATGAGCAGTTCTTC. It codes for CASSLEWGLAYNEQFF. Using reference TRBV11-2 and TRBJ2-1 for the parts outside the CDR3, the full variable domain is EAGVAQSPRYKIIEKRQSVAFWCNPISGHATLYWYQQILGQGPKLLIQFQNNGVVDDSQLPKDRFSAERLKGVDSTLKIQPAKLEDSAVYLCASSLEWGLAYNEQFFGPGTRLTVL.

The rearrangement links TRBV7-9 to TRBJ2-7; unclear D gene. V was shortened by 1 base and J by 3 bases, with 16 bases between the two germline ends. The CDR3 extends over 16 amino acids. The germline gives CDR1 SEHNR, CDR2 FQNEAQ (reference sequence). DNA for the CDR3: TGTGCCAGCAGCTTAGTGACGGCTGGCAGCGTCTACGAGCAGTACTTC. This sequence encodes CASSLVTAGSVYEQYF.

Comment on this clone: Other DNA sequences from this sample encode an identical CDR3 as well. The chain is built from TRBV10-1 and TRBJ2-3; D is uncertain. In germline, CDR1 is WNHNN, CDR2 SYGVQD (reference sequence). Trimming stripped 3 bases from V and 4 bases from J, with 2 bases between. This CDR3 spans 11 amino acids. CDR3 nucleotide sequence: TGCGCCAGCAGTGATGCAGATACGCAGTATTTT. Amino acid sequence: CASSDADTQYF.

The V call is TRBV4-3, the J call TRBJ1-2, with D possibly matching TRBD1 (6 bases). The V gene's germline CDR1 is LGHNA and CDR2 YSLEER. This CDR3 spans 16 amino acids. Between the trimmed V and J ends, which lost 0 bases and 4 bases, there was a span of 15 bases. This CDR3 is CASSQEDSPVSYGYTF. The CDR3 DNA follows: TGCGCCAGCAGCCAAGAGGACAGCCCTGTTAGCTATGGCTACACCTTC.

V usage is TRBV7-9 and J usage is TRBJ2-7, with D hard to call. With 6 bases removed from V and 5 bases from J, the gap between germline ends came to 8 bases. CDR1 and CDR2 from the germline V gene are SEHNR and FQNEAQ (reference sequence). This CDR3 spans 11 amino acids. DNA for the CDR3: TGTGCCAGCAGTGTGGGAAACGAGCAGTACTTC. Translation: CASSVGNEQYF.